Listed below are T cell receptor beta chains from one sample, sequenced in a study of T cells in Graves' hyperthyroidism and ophthalmopathy. TCRdb fed the multiplex PCR reads into MiXCR, producing one record per CDR3 protein. This table holds 550,000 to 700,000 distinct CDR3 sequences, about 45% found once. What was sequenced was peripheral blood or thyroid tissue (not recorded which). Every receptor here comes from an adult woman with Graves' disease, either hyperthyroidism or ophthalmopathy (not recorded which). Both conserved end residues are trimmed from each CDR3. The order of the fields is V gene, J gene, clone size, CDR3 protein. Clone size is not always given. Where it is, it says once, few, many or a class for expanded clones.

V gene: TRBV29-1; J gene: TRBJ2-6; clone size: .; CDR3 protein: SVIASGQNSGANVLT
V gene: TRBV20-1; J gene: TRBJ2-7; clone size: few; CDR3 protein: SASDRGRDEQY
V gene: TRBV18; J gene: TRBJ2-7; clone size: .; CDR3 protein: ASSQRVHYEQY
V gene: TRBV29-1; J gene: TRBJ2-3; clone size: .; CDR3 protein: SVEPRTSGSTDTQY
V gene: TRBV27; J gene: TRBJ2-5; clone size: .; CDR3 protein: ASSFGREEETQY
V gene: TRBV6-1; J gene: TRBJ1-5; clone size: .; CDR3 protein: ASGSLGETQH
V gene: TRBV10-3; J gene: TRBJ2-1; clone size: .; CDR3 protein: AIRPSSKGSNEQF
V gene: TRBV7-8; J gene: TRBJ2-3; clone size: few; CDR3 protein: ASSLEEGVTQY
V gene: TRBV2; J gene: TRBJ2-5; clone size: once; CDR3 protein: ASSQRPETQY
V gene: TRBV6-1; J gene: TRBJ2-7; clone size: many; CDR3 protein: ASSGRQGGSYEQY
V gene: TRBV7-2; J gene: TRBJ1-1; clone size: many; CDR3 protein: ASSSPFKQGAEAF
V gene: TRBV13; J gene: TRBJ2-7; clone size: many; CDR3 protein: ASSLGAGDYEQY
V gene: TRBV14; J gene: TRBJ2-5; clone size: many; CDR3 protein: ASSRLAGVETQY
V gene: TRBV20-1; J gene: TRBJ1-1; clone size: once; CDR3 protein: SARDDPDNAEAF
V gene: TRBV14; J gene: TRBJ1-1; clone size: many; CDR3 protein: ASSQGQGYTEAF
V gene: TRBV10-3; J gene: TRBJ2-2; clone size: once; CDR3 protein: AIRGTITTGELF
V gene: TRBV6-4; J gene: TRBJ1-6; clone size: many; CDR3 protein: ASSQQGDSPLH
V gene: TRBV6-5; J gene: TRBJ2-7; clone size: many; CDR3 protein: ASRNLRTSGEQY
V gene: TRBV7-9; J gene: TRBJ1-4; clone size: .; CDR3 protein: ASSLDRDGGEKLF